This T cell receptor (beta chain) was captured by sequencing in a study of PD-L1 blockade in urothelial cancer. Only in-frame clones appear in the TCRdb table, and some are missing; sequencing was by immunoSEQ multiplex PCR. The repertoire has under 40,000 clones, approximately 92% of them found once; the top ten carry around 8%. J lost 10 bases, V lost 2 bases, and 10 bases had no gene match. The CDR3 loop spans 16 amino acids. Germline V lookup: CDR1 SNHLY, CDR2 FYNNEI. The receptor's source is a man aged 65-85 years with urothelial cancer. V gene TRBV2 combines with J gene TRBJ2-1, with 11 bases lining up with TRBD2. The input for sequencing was PBMCs, taken around atezolizumab (anti-PD-L1) treatment. The CDR3, as DNA: TGTGCCAGCAGTGAAAAGATAGCGGGAGGGCATCGAGAGCAGTTCTTC. It yields the protein CASSEKIAGGHREQFF.